This T cell receptor (beta chain) emerged from a study of Ad26.COV2.S vaccination and SARS-CoV-2 variants. Study at large: Dosing was one shot or two shots 56 days apart.

Looked up from germline, CDR1 is SEHNR and CDR2 is FQNEAQ (reference sequence). Trimming cost V 2 bases and J 1 base, with 11 bases left between them. The CDR3 contains 15 residues. Treatment denoted: 19 received Ad26.COV2.S at low or high dose, single or two shots; roughly five received placebo; per-sample allocation not given. Samples analyzed were those drawn on day 63 after the first vaccine or placebo injection. An Ad26 vector carrying the Wuhan-strain SARS-CoV-2 spike served as the vaccine. Sequenced by immunoSEQ multiplex PCR; TCRdb stores in-frame clones only, minus some. The profile shows hundreds of thousands of clones, approximately 90% of them singletons.

The receptor was derived from a person between 18 and 65 years old who received the Ad26.COV2.S COVID-19 vaccine or a placebo. This specimen consisted of peripheral blood, obtained in a trial of Ad26.COV2.S vaccine versus placebo. The V call is TRBV7-9, the J call TRBJ1-1; no firm D call. CDR3 DNA sequence: TGTGCCAGCAGCTTAATTCCGGGAAGGAACACTGAAGCTTTCTTT. Its protein product is CASSLIPGRNTEAFF.